Following are 12 T cell receptor beta chains from one sample sequenced in a study of cytomegalovirus exposure and HLA in healthy donors. With 60 Vbeta and 13 Jbeta primers, the PCR was carried out. The assay was immunoSEQ multiplex PCR, and TCRdb's table has in-frame clones only and misses some. Of roughly 140,000 clones in the sample, around 80% were seen once. Sequencing was performed on PBMCs. The source is a boy aged 2 to 10 in good health and CMV-seronegative.

The rearrangement links TRBV19 to TRBJ2-4; D gene uncertain. The CDR3 is made up of 14 amino acids. Germline V lookup: CDR1 LNHDA, CDR2 SQIVND (reference sequence). The V end lost 1 base, the J end lost 0 bases, and 4 bases lay between the germline ends. The CDR3 nucleotides read TGTGCCAGTAGTATAGGGCTAGCCAAAAACATTCAGTACTTC. Translating gives CASSIGLAKNIQYF.

The rearrangement links TRBV19 to TRBJ1-1; a weak D match, TRBD1 (5 bases). The CDR3 has 15 amino acids. The V gene's germline CDR1 is LNHDA and CDR2 SQIVND (reference sequence). Trimming took off 5 bases at V and 6 bases at J, with 19 bases between the two ends. The CDR3: CASSPQGGANAEAFF. For the CDR3, the DNA is TGTGCCAGTAGTCCCCAAGGAGGGGCAAACGCTGAAGCTTTCTTT.

This clone was counted once. Here the CDR3 reads CASSEQRGNQPQHF. CDR3 coding DNA: TGTGCCAGCAGTGAACAGCGGGGCAATCAGCCCCAGCATTTT. The J gene is TRBJ1-5, the V gene TRBV2; D gene unclear. The germline V gene encodes CDR1 SNHLY and CDR2 FYNNEI. The V end was cut by 2 bases, the J end by 2 bases, with 7 bases between. CDR3 length: 14 residues.

The genes are TRBV5-4 and TRBJ2-7, with 9 positions matching TRBD2. V lost 4 bases and J lost 1; bases outside the gene matches: 9. The CDR3 is made up of 16 amino acids. Germline V lookup: CDR1 SGHNT, CDR2 YYREEE (reference sequence). DNA of the CDR3: TGTGCCAGCAGCCCTTTAGGGCGGGAGGGTTCCTACGAGCAGTACTTC. Translated, it gives CASSPLGREGSYEQYF. The complete variable domain, with remaining parts taken from reference TRBV5-4 and TRBJ2-7, reads ETGVTQSPTHLIKTRGQQVTLRCSSQSGHNTVSWYQQALGQGPQFIFQYYREEENGRGNFPPRFSGLQFPNYSSELNVNALELDDSALYLCASSPLGREGSYEQYFGPGTRLTVT.

V is TRBV9 and J is TRBJ1-5; D is uncertain. V was clipped by 2 bases and J by 6 bases, with 12 bases between them. Germline CDR1 is SGDLS and CDR2 is YYNGEE. The CDR3 is 14 amino acids. The CDR3 DNA sequence: TGTGCCAGCAGCGTTTCCGCACGGGGTCAGCCCCAGCATTTT. Encoded protein: CASSVSARGQPQHF.

The chain links TRBV5-6 to TRBJ2-2; TRBD1 matches at 8 bases. Unmatched junction bases numbered 4, after V lost 7 bases and J lost 2 bases. Looked up from germline, CDR1 is SGHDT and CDR2 is YYEEEE. The CDR3 has 14 residues. CDR3 nucleotide sequence: TGTGCCAGCCGACAGGGGTATAACACCGGGGAGCTGTTTTTT. Translated, it gives CASRQGYNTGELFF.

The V call is TRBV18, the J call TRBJ2-1; 9 nucleotides line up with TRBD1. CDR3 length: 15 residues. Germline V CDR1 and CDR2: KGHSH, LQKENI. The trim removed 4 bases at V and 6 bases at J, leaving 7 bases unmatched. The CDR3 nucleotides read TGTGCCAGCTCACGCGGACAGGGGAGTTTCAATGAGCAGTTCTTC. Protein product: CASSRGQGSFNEQFF.

The gene calls are TRBV10-1 and TRBJ2-3; 7 bases are shared with TRBD1. After removal of 5 bases from V and 3 bases from J, the junction contained 2 bases not matched to a gene. The CDR3 runs to 13 residues. Germline CDR1 and CDR2: WNHNN and SYGVQD (reference sequence). CDR3 nucleotide sequence: TGCGCCAGCAGTAAACAGGGGACAGATACGCAGTATTTT. This codes for CASSKQGTDTQYF.

The chain recombines TRBV9 with TRBJ1-3; weak D call: TRBD1 (5 bases). The CDR3 runs to 15 residues. CDR1 and CDR2 (germline): SGDLS, YYNGEE. Trimming removed 3 bases at V and 3 bases at J, with 13 bases between. The CDR3 DNA sequence: TGTGCCAGCAGCGCACAAGACGACAGTGGAAACACCATATATTTT. Amino acids: CASSAQDDSGNTIYF.

V usage is TRBV4-3 and J usage is TRBJ2-7; D unclear. The CDR3 is 13 amino acids. Trimming removed 4 bases from V and 2 bases from J, with 9 bases in between. Looked up from germline, CDR1 is LGHNA and CDR2 is YSLEER. CDR3: CASSLSRTYEQYF. For the CDR3, the DNA is TGCGCCAGCAGCCTTAGTAGAACCTACGAGCAGTACTTC.

The chain uses TRBV5-6 and TRBJ1-3; D gene unclear. Germline V gene data show CDR1 as SGHDT and CDR2 as YYEEEE. The CDR3 length is 14 residues. The V end lost 2 bases, the J end lost 2 bases, and 8 bases lay between the germline ends. CDR3 sequence: CASSLSGTGNTIYF. In nucleotides, the CDR3 is TGTGCCAGCAGCTTATCAGGTACTGGAAACACCATATATTTT.

This clone is a singleton in its sample. The V and J genes are TRBV5-1 and TRBJ2-2; D possibly corresponds to TRBD2 (5 bases). V was cut by 0 bases and J by 4 bases, with 10 bases left in between. The CDR3 has 15 residues. The germline gives CDR1 SGHRS, CDR2 YFSETQ. The CDR3 spells CASSLEGGSTGELFF. Written as DNA, the CDR3 is TGCGCCAGCAGCTTGGAGGGTGGGAGCACCGGGGAGCTGTTTTTT.